This is a list of T cell receptor beta chains from one sample in a study of T-cell reconstitution after alpha-beta-depleted transplantation in children. From the PCR reads, TCRdb called clonotypes with MiXCR, one entry per CDR3 protein. Of some 830,000 distinct CDR3 sequences listed, 15% to 20% are singletons. Specimen: PBMCs, mostly from graft donor cells, collected 360 days after TCRalphabeta/CD19-depleted stem cell transplant. Receptor source: a male patient aged 5 to 17 who had a stem cell transplant for acute lymphoblastic leukemia, so the T cells may come from the graft donor. Both conserved end residues are part of each CDR3. The D gene is left open where the match is weak. A clone size is listed for some rows: how often the clone was seen (once, few, many), or a class if it is expanded.

TRBJ2-6	TRBV12-3/TRBV12-4	NA	TRBD1	TGTGCCAGCAGTCCCGGGACAGGGGGCGGGGTCCTGACTTTC	CASSPGTGGGVLTF
TRBJ1-1	TRBV7-2	NA	NA	TGTGCCAGCAGCTTAGCGCTCACGGGACGCCGATTGAACACTGAAGCTTTCTTT	CASSLALTGRRLNTEAFF
TRBJ2-3	TRBV2	many	TRBD1	TGTGCCAGCAGTGAAGGGGTGGGACAGGTCACAGATACGCAGTATTTT	CASSEGVGQVTDTQYF
TRBJ2-1	TRBV24-1	NA	NA	TGTGCCACCAGTGACCCGGACACCGTCTACAATGAGCAGTTCTTC	CATSDPDTVYNEQFF
TRBJ2-3	TRBV7-3	few	NA	TGTGCCAGCAGCTTAAGCGGAGCTGGGTCAGATACGCAGTATTTT	CASSLSGAGSDTQYF
TRBJ2-1	TRBV6-5	NA	NA	TGTGCCAGCGGGACCAATCAATTTTGGCAGTTCTTC	CASGTNQFWQFF
TRBJ2-4	TRBV7-9	NA	NA	TGTGCCAGCAGCTTCCCGGAGGGGACCAAAAACATTCAGTACTTC	CASSFPEGTKNIQYF
TRBJ2-1	TRBV29-1	few	NA	TGCAGCGTGAGGGGTGAGCAGTTCTTC	CSVRGEQFF
TRBJ2-5	TRBV4-2	many	NA	TGTGCCAGCAGCCAAGAGACTGAGGGTAGAGAGACCCAGTACTTC	CASSQETEGRETQYF
TRBJ1-4	TRBV5-1	NA	NA	TGCGCCAGCAGCTTAAGGAGGGGCTGGGAACTGTTTTTT	CASSLRRGWELFF
TRBJ2-5	TRBV7-8	many	NA	TGTGCCAGCAGCTTCCGAGCCTCGGGAGAGACCCAGTACTTC	CASSFRASGETQYF
TRBJ2-1	TRBV12-3/TRBV12-4	NA	TRBD2	TGTGCCAGCAGTTTAGGGGGACTAGCGGGGTCCAACAATGAGCAGTTCTTC	CASSLGGLAGSNNEQFF
TRBJ1-2	TRBV9	few	NA	TGTGCCAGCAGCGTATATCCAGAGAACTATGGCTACACCTTC	CASSVYPENYGYTF
TRBJ2-3	TRBV3-1	few	NA	TGTGCCAGCAGCCTTCCACAAGATACGCAGTATTTT	CASSLPQDTQYF
TRBJ1-1	TRBV15	few	NA	TGTGCCACCAGCAGCGAGATTGGATCCGCCAACACTGAAGCTTTCTTT	CATSSEIGSANTEAFF
TRBJ1-1	TRBV12-3/TRBV12-4	few	TRBD1	TGTGCCAGCAGTTTTTTACTTTACGGAGCCGGGACAGGGAACACTGAAGCTTTCTTT	CASSFLLYGAGTGNTEAFF
TRBJ1-2	TRBV7-9	NA	TRBD1	TGTGCCAGCAGCTTAGACCGGACAGGGGGCAACTATGGCTACACCTTC	CASSLDRTGGNYGYTF
TRBJ1-1	TRBV30	NA	NA	TGTGCCTGGAGGACAGGACTCGGCACTGAAGCTTTCTTT	CAWRTGLGTEAFF
TRBJ1-1	TRBV27	few	TRBD1	TGTGCCAGCAGTTTGTTGGGACAGGGGTACACTGAAGCTTTCTTT	CASSLLGQGYTEAFF
TRBJ2-1	TRBV12-3/TRBV12-4	many	TRBD1	TGTGCCAGCAGTCGACAGGGGTCATACAATGAGCAGTTCTTC	CASSRQGSYNEQFF
TRBJ2-1	TRBV25-1	NA	NA	TGTGCCAGCAGTGAGCCGGGACCCTACAATGAGCAGTTCTTC	CASSEPGPYNEQFF
TRBJ2-3	TRBV6-6	many	NA	TGTGCCAGCAGTTTACCAGGTTTGATGCAGTATTTT	CASSLPGLMQYF
TRBJ2-2	TRBV28	once	TRBD2	TGTGCCAGCAGCCCCGTGCTCCGGCGGGGGTCCTTTCAGAAAAGAGGGGAGCTGTTTTTT	CASSPVLRRGSFQKRGELFF
TRBJ2-7	TRBV7-9	NA	NA	TGTGCCAGCAGTCAGAAAGTGTGGAATACCGAGTACTTC	CASSQKVWNTEYF
TRBJ2-7	TRBV29-1	many	NA	TGCAGCGTTGATTCTGGGTTCCACGAGCAGTACTTC	CSVDSGFHEQYF
TRBJ1-2	TRBV20-1	NA	NA	TGCAGTGCTAGATACCCAGGCGAACTCTATGGCTACACCTTC	CSARYPGELYGYTF
TRBJ2-5	TRBV2	few	NA	TGTGCCAGCATAGCCTGGGGGTCCCTAGGAGAGACCCAGTACTTC	CASIAWGSLGETQYF
TRBJ2-5	TRBV6-1	few	NA	TGTGCCAGCAGGTGGGCTCAAGAGACCCAGTACTTC	CASRWAQETQYF
TRBJ1-5	TRBV10-3	NA	TRBD1	TGTGCCATCAGCGAGTTACGACAGGGACGCAATCAGCCCCAGCATTTT	CAISELRQGRNQPQHF